This note documents a single TCR beta chain sequence. This sample is drawn from a study of T cell responses to AZD1222 COVID-19 vaccine. Generated by immunoSEQ multiplex PCR, the TCRdb table keeps only in-frame clones and is missing some. The sample contains more than 80,000 clones, roughly nine tenths of which appear only once. Germline CDR1 and CDR2: KGHSH and LQKENI. The CDR3 has 14 residues. V was trimmed by 0 bases and J by 4 bases, leaving 9 bases between them. The input for sequencing was peripheral blood, taken 28 days after the second AZD1222 dose. This chain joins TRBV18 and TRBJ1-1; D unclear. The sequence was obtained from an adult who received the AZD1222 COVID-19 vaccine. The CDR3 bases are TGTGCCAGCTCACCACCGGGATCGGGCACTGAAGCTTTCTTT. Its translation is CASSPPGSGTEAFF.